The 8 T cell receptor beta chains given below trace back to one sample, sequenced in a study of T cell repertoires in cytomegalovirus infection. In TCRdb, the reads were re-called with MiXCR into one record per CDR3 protein. In the table there are about 180,000 distinct CDR3 sequences, 14% of which are singletons. The source material was PBMCs. Receptors originate from a human donor in good health (CMV status not recorded). Some clones in this sample may be carry-over from other donors' samples.

This clonotype was observed many times. CDR3 in DNA: TGTGCCAGCAGCTTAGACCATACCTCTTACAATGAGCAGTTCTTC. Its translation is CASSLDHTSYNEQFF. This chain connects TRBV5-6 to TRBJ2-1; D gene unclear. The germline V and J ends were trimmed by 2 bases and 4 bases, with 13 bases remaining between them. Germline assignment: CDR1 SGHDT and CDR2 YYEEEE. The CDR3 loop spans 15 amino acids.

This clonotype has ten or more counts. The V and J genes are TRBV28 and TRBJ2-1; 9 positions match TRBD1. The CDR3 is 12 residues long. Germline V lookup: CDR1 MDHEN, CDR2 SYDVKM. V was pared by 4 bases and J by 15 bases, with 7 bases of the junction left unmatched. CDR3 nucleotide sequence: TGTGCCAGCAGTTCGCCCGGGACAGGGAGGTTCTTC. It is translated as CASSSPGTGRFF.

The V gene is TRBV29-1, the J gene TRBJ1-1, with 10 bases fitting TRBD1. Germline CDR1 reads SQVTM; CDR2 reads ANQGSEA. V was clipped by 7 bases and J by 8 bases; unmatched bases: 7. The CDR3 is 12 amino acids. The DNA of the CDR3 is TGCAGCGGCGGGACAGGGGAGGGAGAAGCTTTCTTT. This codes for CSGGTGEGEAFF.

This clonotype occurred a few times. The V call is TRBV3-1, the J call TRBJ2-7; 9 bases are shared with TRBD1. Unmatched junction bases numbered 6, after V lost 4 bases and J lost 5 bases. The CDR3 is 14 residues long. Germline V gene lookup returns CDR1 LGHDT and CDR2 YNNKEL (reference sequence). CDR3 DNA sequence: TGTGCCAGCAGCCCCCGGGACAGGGACCACGAGCAGTACTTC. This gives the protein CASSPRDRDHEQYF.

This clonotype was seen only a few times. This chain links TRBV7-3 with TRBJ1-4, with a weak D call TRBD1 (5 bases). Germline loops: CDR1 SGHTA, CDR2 FQGTGA. With 4 bases removed from V and 11 bases from J, the gap between germline ends came to 14 bases. This CDR3 is 13 amino acids long. The CDR3 loop reads CASSSEWGGKLFF. The CDR3 DNA reads TGTGCCAGCAGCTCAGAATGGGGCGGCAAACTGTTTTTT. Complete variable domain (other parts from reference TRBV7-3 and TRBJ1-4): GAGVSQTPSNKVTEKGKYVELRCDPISGHTALYWYRQSLGQGPEFLIYFQGTGAADDSGLPNDRFFAVRPEGSVSTLKIQRTERGDSAVYLCASSSEWGGKLFFGSGTQLSVL.

This clonotype occurred a few times. The V and J genes are TRBV5-6 and TRBJ2-7, with TRBD2 identical over 11 bases. Germline-derived CDR1 and CDR2 are SGHDT and YYEEEE. This CDR3 contains 18 residues. With 5 bases clipped from V and 6 bases from J, the junction kept 19 bases outside the gene matches. This chain's CDR3 is CASSLRTSGSFDRGEQYF. Here the CDR3 DNA reads TGTGCCAGCAGTCTTCGGACTAGCGGGTCCTTTGATAGGGGCGAGCAGTACTTC.

This clonotype was seen a few times. CDR3 amino acids: CASSKSTGLYEQYF. In DNA form, the CDR3 reads TGTGCCAGCAGTAAGTCGACAGGGTTGTACGAGCAGTACTTC. The chain links TRBV27 to TRBJ2-7; 7 nucleotides line up with TRBD1. CDR1 is MNHEY, CDR2 SMNVEV, per germline (reference sequence). CDR3 length: 14 amino acids. V was pared by 5 bases and J by 4 bases, with 8 bases of the junction left unmatched.

This chain joins TRBV12-3 or TRBV12-4 and TRBJ1-3; 9 nucleotides agree with TRBD1. This CDR3 region has 16 residues. The V gene end was trimmed by 2 bases and the J gene end by 0 bases; junction bases not matched to a gene: 2. The CDR3 bases are TGTGCCAGCAGTTTAATGACAGGGGGCTCTGGAAACACCATATATTTT. This gives the protein CASSLMTGGSGNTIYF.